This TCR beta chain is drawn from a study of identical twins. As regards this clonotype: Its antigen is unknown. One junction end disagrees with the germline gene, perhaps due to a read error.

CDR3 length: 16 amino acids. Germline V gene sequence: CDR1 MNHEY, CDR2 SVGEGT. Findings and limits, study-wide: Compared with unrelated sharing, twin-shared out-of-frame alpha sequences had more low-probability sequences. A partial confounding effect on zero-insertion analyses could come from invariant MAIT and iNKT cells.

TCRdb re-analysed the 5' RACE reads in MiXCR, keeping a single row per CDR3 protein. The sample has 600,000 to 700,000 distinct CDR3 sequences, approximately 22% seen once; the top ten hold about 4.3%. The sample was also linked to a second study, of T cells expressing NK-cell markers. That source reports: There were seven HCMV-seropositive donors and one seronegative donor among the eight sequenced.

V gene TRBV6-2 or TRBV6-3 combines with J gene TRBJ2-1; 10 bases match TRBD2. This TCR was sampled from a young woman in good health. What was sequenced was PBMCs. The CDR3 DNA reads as TGTGCCGGCAGCTACCGAGGGACTAGCGTTTCCGATGAGCAGTTCTTC. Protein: CAGSYRGTSVSDEQFF.